This T cell receptor beta chain came from a study of Ad26.COV2.S vaccination and SARS-CoV-2 variants. Using immunoSEQ multiplex PCR, the repertoire was profiled, and TCRdb retains in-frame clones only, with some absent. In the table there are a few hundred thousand clones, around 82% of which are singletons. Documented treatment: around 19 received Ad26.COV2.S at low or high dose, single or two shots; about five received placebo; per-sample allocation not given. The samples date from day 63 after the first vaccine or placebo injection. The germline gives CDR1 MNHEY, CDR2 SVGEGT. The ends were cut back, 6 bases at V and 3 bases at J, with 13 bases in the middle. The CDR3 is 14 residues long.

The chain is built from TRBV6-2 or TRBV6-3 and TRBJ2-3; D uncertain. The receptor's source is a person aged 18-65 years who received the Ad26.COV2.S COVID-19 vaccine or a placebo. Specimen: peripheral blood, collected in a trial of Ad26.COV2.S vaccine versus placebo. This CDR3 is CASSPGLRTDTQYF. The CDR3 DNA follows: TGTGCCAGCAGCCCTGGCCTTCGGACAGATACGCAGTATTTT.